This T cell receptor (beta chain) was sequenced in a study of identical twins. Study outcomes and limitations: Diverse VJ usage suggested most zero-insertion clonotypes were not invariant T cells.

There are many counts of this clonotype. Its antigen is not known. TCRdb analysed the 5' RACE reads with MiXCR anew, one entry per CDR3 protein. The sample carries a few hundred thousand distinct CDR3 sequences, about 12% recorded once. This CDR3 is 14 amino acids long. Losses at the gene ends were 6 bases for V and 0 bases for J; bases not matched to a gene: 5. The same sample was also used in a study of yellow fever vaccine responses in identical twins.

The chain is built from TRBV12-3 or TRBV12-4 and TRBJ2-7, with 7 bases matching TRBD2. The sequencing sample was made of CD8+ T cells sorted from blood. This receptor was identified in a woman younger than 30 in good health. CDR3 coding DNA: TGTGCCAGCAGCCCCGGGGGGAGCTCCTACGAGCAGTACTTC. Amino acid sequence: CASSPGGSSYEQYF.